This T cell receptor (beta chain) was retrieved from a study of CD8 T cells in ankylosing spondylitis. Preparation of TCR beta libraries was done by quantitative 5'-RACE with molecular barcodes. TCRdb itself ran the 5' RACE reads through MiXCR, one entry per CDR3 protein. This table has some 38,000 distinct CDR3 sequences, 3% to 3.5% appearing once. Overall study results and limits: Earlier reports found some motif variants in synovial fluid and blood in reactive arthritis. Reportedly, significant enrichment of disease-linked clones occurred in matched ankylosing spondylitis synovial fluid.

The CDR3 contains 15 residues. Germline-derived CDR1 and CDR2 are SGDLS and YYNGEE. The junction had 9 bases not matched to a gene; V was cut back by 4 bases and J by 6 bases. Many counts were recorded for this clonotype. Its antigen is undetermined. This sequence was found in a male donor with ankylosing spondylitis or in good health (not recorded which). V gene TRBV9 combines with J gene TRBJ2-2, with 7 bases fitting TRBD2. The sequenced sample was blood, either unsorted or a sorted T cell fraction (not recorded which). The CDR3 here is CASSPGLVNAGELFF. For the CDR3, the DNA is TGTGCCAGCAGCCCCGGACTAGTAAATGCCGGGGAGCTGTTTTTT.